Sequencing of this T cell receptor (beta chain) was carried out in a study of shared clonotypes between healthy human individuals. Some clones are missing from TCRdb's copy, which holds only in-frame ones; the method was immunoSEQ multiplex PCR. The data hold 600,000 to 700,000 clones, with 73% observed a single time. Free of recent acute infections or vaccinations, the donors were healthy HIV-negative adults. What was sequenced was memory CD4+ T cells sorted from blood. As to subset: CD45RA-negative fraction. This receptor was taken from a woman aged 25 to 39 in good health.

The CDR3: CASSPMDRSYGYTF. The CDR3 bases are TGTGCCAGCAGCCCCATGGACAGGAGCTATGGCTACACCTTC. J is TRBJ1-2 and V is TRBV9; 7 bases line up with TRBD1. This CDR3 comprises 14 residues. The germline gives CDR1 SGDLS, CDR2 YYNGEE. J lost 4 bases, V lost 4 bases, and 7 bases had no gene match.